The 23 T cell receptor beta chains reported below all come from one sample, sequenced in a study of CD8 T cells in ankylosing spondylitis (dated by TCRdb to between 2016 and 2019). Library generation was performed with 5' RACE. The run used an Illumina HiSeq 2500. TCRdb's own reprocessing of the public reads used fastp at Q25 and MiXCR and kept productive beta chains. Entries are consolidated by CDR3 protein sequence, retaining the most common genes and DNA. Here the sample has about 340,000 distinct CDR3 sequences; roughly 14% occur a single time. The leading ten clones occupy 0.9% to 1.2% of the sample. The source material was blood, either unsorted or a sorted T cell fraction (not recorded which). Every receptor here comes from a male donor with ankylosing spondylitis or in good health (not recorded which).

This clonotype was seen only a few times. The rearrangement uses TRBV11-2 and TRBJ2-3; D is ambiguous. The CDR3 runs 15 residues. V was pared by 0 bases and J by 1 base, with 8 bases between. Germline loops: CDR1 SGHAT, CDR2 FQNNGV. CDR3 in amino acids: CASSLDPTGTDTQYF. The CDR3, as DNA: TGTGCCAGCAGCTTAGACCCAACAGGCACAGATACGCAGTATTTT.

This chain uses TRBV4-1 with TRBJ1-6, with 9 positions matching TRBD1. After removal of 2 bases from V and 9 bases from J, the junction contained 5 bases not matched to a gene. The germline V gene has CDR1 MGHRA and CDR2 YSYEKL. CDR3 length: 15 residues. CDR3 in amino acids: CASSQRTGEGSPLHF. CDR3 bases: TGCGCCAGCAGCCAAAGGACAGGGGAGGGTTCACCCCTCCACTTT.

This clonotype was seen just once. The rearrangement links TRBV7-9 to TRBJ2-7; 12 bases are shared with TRBD1. The J segment lost 5 bases and the V segment lost 4 bases, leaving 12 bases of the junction unmatched. The CDR3 runs 17 residues. Germline V gene sequence: CDR1 SEHNR, CDR2 FQNEAQ (reference sequence). The chain's CDR3 is CASSSRLGTGGQDEQYF. The CDR3 coding sequence is TGTGCCAGCAGCTCGCGTCTCGGGACAGGGGGCCAGGACGAGCAGTACTTC.

This clonotype was seen more than once but under ten times. The chain carries TRBV11-3 and TRBJ2-1, with D maybe TRBD2 (7 bases). The CDR3 is 15 amino acids. V lost 4 bases and J lost 9, with 19 bases in between. From germline, CDR1 is SGHNT and CDR2 YENEEA. The CDR3 DNA follows: TGTGCCAGCAGCTCCTTCTGGGGGGGCGAAGGTGAGCAGTTCTTC. The encoded protein is CASSSFWGGEGEQFF.

This clonotype turned up a few times. V usage is TRBV12-3 or TRBV12-4 and J usage is TRBJ2-2; 12 bases align to TRBD2. Germline trimming cut 2 bases from V and 6 bases from J; bases unmatched to any gene: 4. This CDR3 contains 16 residues. The CDR3, as DNA: TGTGCCAGCAGTTTACGGCCTAGCGGGGGGGCCGGGGAGCTGTTTTTT. Translating gives CASSLRPSGGAGELFF.

The chain carries TRBV10-3 and TRBJ2-1; possibly TRBD1 for D (5 bases). The CDR3 spans 14 residues. Germline CDR1 is ENHRY and CDR2 is SYGVKD. Deletions cut 5 bases from V and 0 bases from J, with 8 bases between. The CDR3: CAISRDSSYNEQFF. In DNA form, the CDR3 reads TGTGCCATCAGTAGAGACAGCTCCTACAATGAGCAGTTCTTC.

This clonotype was counted between two and nine times. V gene TRBV20-1 combines with J gene TRBJ2-2; D perhaps matches TRBD1 (6 bases). The CDR3 has 15 residues. Germline V gene data show CDR1 as DFQATT and CDR2 as SNEGSKA (reference sequence). With 2 bases removed from V and 4 bases from J, the gap between germline ends came to 14 bases. The CDR3 is CSARPPGQFTGELFF. Written as DNA, the CDR3 is TGCAGTGCTAGACCGCCCGGACAGTTCACCGGGGAGCTGTTTTTT.

This clonotype was counted a few times. CDR3 DNA sequence: TGTGCCAGCAGCTACATATTCCCAGGGGACAGGGGCACAGATACGCAGTATTTT. It encodes CASSYIFPGDRGTDTQYF. The gene calls are TRBV11-1 and TRBJ2-3, with 9 bases fitting TRBD1. This CDR3 has 18 amino acids. J lost 1 base, V lost 4 bases, and 12 bases had no gene match. The germline V gene encodes CDR1 SGHAT and CDR2 FQDESV (reference sequence).

This clonotype was found a few times. The chain couples TRBV5-1 to TRBJ2-5; D perhaps matches TRBD2 (8 bases). Germline V gene sequence: CDR1 SGHRS, CDR2 YFSETQ. The CDR3 has 14 residues. The ends were cut back, 2 bases at V and 5 bases at J, with 13 bases in the middle. As DNA, the CDR3 is TGCGCCAGCAGCTTTAGCGGGACAGTGGAGACCCAGTACTTC. Residues: CASSFSGTVETQYF.

This clonotype has a handful of counts. The J gene is TRBJ2-1, the V gene TRBV6-1; D remains unclear. Germline CDR1 is MNHNS and CDR2 is SASEGT. The length of the CDR3 is 14 residues. Trimming removed 10 bases at V and 0 bases at J, with 13 bases between. Written as DNA, the CDR3 is TGTGCCACCATGGGCGCTAGCTCCTACAATGAGCAGTTCTTC. As protein: CATMGASSYNEQFF.

This clonotype has a count of ten or more. The chain is built from TRBV11-2 and TRBJ2-5; 9 bases align to TRBD2. The V gene end was trimmed by 5 bases and the J gene end by 1 base; junction bases not matched to a gene: 5. The CDR3 covers 15 residues. The germline CDR1 and CDR2 sequences are SGHAT and FQNNGV. CDR3 region: CASSPLAGAQETQYF. DNA of the CDR3: TGTGCCAGCAGCCCCTTAGCGGGAGCCCAAGAGACCCAGTACTTC.

This CDR3 reads CASSRSYYGYTF. DNA of the CDR3: TGTGCCAGCAGCCGGAGCTACTATGGCTACACCTTC. This chain links TRBV3-1 with TRBJ1-2; D is undetermined. The CDR3 is made up of 12 amino acids. V was pared by 4 bases and J by 3 bases, with 6 bases between. Germline lookup yields CDR1 LGHDT and CDR2 YNNKEL (reference sequence).

This clonotype was detected only a few times. This rearrangement joins TRBV14 to TRBJ2-7, with TRBD1 as a possible D gene (5 bases). Germline CDR1 is SGHDN and CDR2 is FVKESK. The CDR3 loop spans 13 amino acids. Trimming took off 5 bases at V and 2 bases at J, with 10 bases between the two ends. The CDR3 nucleotides read TGTGCCAGCAGCAGGGGCGAGCCCTACGAGCAGTACTTC. This encodes CASSRGEPYEQYF.

This clonotype was recorded many times. The V gene is TRBV4-1, the J gene TRBJ1-4; the D is unclear. V lost 3 bases and J 5 bases, leaving 13 bases between the germline ends. Germline V gene lookup returns CDR1 MGHRA and CDR2 YSYEKL. This CDR3 region has 15 residues. The CDR3 sequence: CASSQGPDSNEKLFF. The DNA for the CDR3 is TGCGCCAGCAGCCAGGGCCCGGACTCCAATGAAAAACTGTTTTTT.

The chain combines TRBV6-5 with TRBJ2-1; 10 bases fit TRBD2. The V gene's germline CDR1 is MNHEY and CDR2 SVGAGI. The V gene end was trimmed by 2 bases and the J gene end by 8 bases; junction bases not matched to a gene: 15. This CDR3 contains 18 residues. The CDR3 loop is CASSYTPASGSLWDEQFF. The CDR3 nucleotides read TGTGCCAGCAGTTACACTCCGGCTAGCGGGAGCCTATGGGATGAGCAGTTCTTC.

The CDR3 nucleotides are TGCAGTGCTAGAGAGCGGGGGTCGAGGGAGACCCAGTACTTC. Amino acids: CSARERGSRETQYF. The gene calls are TRBV20-1 and TRBJ2-5; TRBD2 matches 7 bases. This CDR3 has 14 residues. Trimming cost V 0 bases and J 5 bases; bases outside gene matches: 6. CDR1 and CDR2 from the germline V gene are DFQATT and SNEGSKA (reference sequence).

Many counts were recorded for this clonotype. V usage is TRBV5-1 and J usage is TRBJ1-1, with 9 bases matching TRBD1. The germline V gene has CDR1 SGHRS and CDR2 YFSETQ. The CDR3 is 15 amino acids. Unmatched junction bases numbered 8, after V lost 4 bases and J lost 4 bases. Here the CDR3 reads CASSTRQGVSTEAFF. For the CDR3, the DNA is TGCGCCAGCAGCACCCGACAGGGGGTGTCCACTGAAGCTTTCTTT.

The chain carries TRBV11-2 and TRBJ1-1, with D perhaps TRBD1 (6 bases). CDR1 and CDR2 from the germline V gene are SGHAT and FQNNGV. Trimming left V 3 bases short and J 7 bases short, with 24 bases between. The CDR3 is made up of 17 amino acids. The CDR3 protein is CASSFYGGRVEEIEAFF. CDR3 nucleotide sequence: TGTGCCAGCAGCTTTTACGGGGGGCGAGTGGAAGAGATTGAAGCTTTCTTT.

This clonotype was counted only a few times. V gene TRBV20-1 combines with J gene TRBJ2-7; 11 bases match TRBD1. J was trimmed by 3 bases and V by 6 bases; bases with no gene match: 7. CDR1 DFQATT and CDR2 SNEGSKA come from the germline V gene (reference sequence). The CDR3 sequence is 14 residues long. The CDR3 nucleotides read TGCAGTGCCCAGGGACAGGGGGATGACTACGAGCAGTACTTC. This translates into CSAQGQGDDYEQYF.

This clonotype was found a few times. The CDR3 protein is CASSQGLAGFTKETQYF. As DNA, the CDR3 is TGTGCCAGCAGCCAAGGACTAGCGGGGTTCACGAAAGAGACCCAGTACTTC. The genes are TRBV14 and TRBJ2-5, with 11 bases fitting TRBD2. Germline assignment: CDR1 SGHDN and CDR2 FVKESK. The ends lost 1 base at V and 3 bases at J; junction bases unmatched: 7. This CDR3 has 17 residues.

The CDR3 region has the DNA TGCGCCAGCAGCTTGGACAGCGAAAAGGCCCGGTACTTC. Amino acid sequence: CASSLDSEKARYF. The J gene is TRBJ2-7, the V gene TRBV5-1; D unresolved. The germline gives CDR1 SGHRS, CDR2 YFSETQ. Trimming took 0 bases from V and 12 from J, leaving 16 bases between them. The CDR3 loop spans 13 amino acids.

This clonotype was counted many times. This chain joins TRBV12-3 or TRBV12-4 and TRBJ1-1; 7 nucleotides align to TRBD1. This CDR3 comprises 14 residues. V was clipped by 7 bases and J by 3 bases; unmatched bases: 8. CDR3 sequence (DNA): TGTGCCAGCACCCTAGCAGGGGGTGACACTGAAGCTTTCTTT. This sequence encodes CASTLAGGDTEAFF.

This clonotype was counted between two and nine times. This chain links TRBV5-1 with TRBJ2-7; no clear D gene. CDR3 length: 14 residues. Germline loops: CDR1 SGHRS, CDR2 YFSETQ. The V gene lost 2 bases and the J gene lost 2 bases, with 11 bases spanning the gap. CDR3 residues: CASSLGPEAYEQYF. CDR3 DNA: TGCGCCAGCAGCTTAGGGCCCGAGGCCTACGAGCAGTACTTC.